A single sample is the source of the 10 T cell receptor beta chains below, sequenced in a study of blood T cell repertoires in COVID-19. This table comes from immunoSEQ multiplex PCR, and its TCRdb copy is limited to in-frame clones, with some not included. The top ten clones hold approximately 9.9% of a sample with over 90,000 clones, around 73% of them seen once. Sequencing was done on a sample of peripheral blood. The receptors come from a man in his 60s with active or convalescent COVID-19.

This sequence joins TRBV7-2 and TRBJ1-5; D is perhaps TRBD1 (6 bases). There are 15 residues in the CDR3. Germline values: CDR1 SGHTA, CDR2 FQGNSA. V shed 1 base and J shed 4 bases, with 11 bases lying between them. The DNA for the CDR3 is TGTGCCAGCAGCTTAGTCCCAGGGGCTAATCAGCCCCAGCATTTT. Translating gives CASSLVPGANQPQHF.

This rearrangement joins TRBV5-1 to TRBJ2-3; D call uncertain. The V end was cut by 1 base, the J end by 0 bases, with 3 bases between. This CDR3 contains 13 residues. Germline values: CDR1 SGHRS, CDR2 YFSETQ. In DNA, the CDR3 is TGCGCCAGCAGCTTGTCGAGCACAGATACGCAGTATTTT. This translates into CASSLSSTDTQYF.

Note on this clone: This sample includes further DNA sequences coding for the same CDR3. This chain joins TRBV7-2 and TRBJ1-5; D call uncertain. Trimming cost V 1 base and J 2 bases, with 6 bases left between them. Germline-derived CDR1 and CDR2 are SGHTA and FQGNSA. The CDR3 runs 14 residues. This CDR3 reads CASSLDRRNQPQHF. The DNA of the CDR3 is TGTGCCAGCAGCTTAGACAGACGCAATCAGCCCCAGCATTTT.

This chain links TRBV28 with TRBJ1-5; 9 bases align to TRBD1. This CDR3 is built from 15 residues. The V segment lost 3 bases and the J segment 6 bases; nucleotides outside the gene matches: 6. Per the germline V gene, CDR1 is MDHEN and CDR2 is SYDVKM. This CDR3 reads CASSLGQGGAQPQHF. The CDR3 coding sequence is TGTGCCAGCAGTTTGGGACAGGGAGGAGCTCAGCCCCAGCATTTT.

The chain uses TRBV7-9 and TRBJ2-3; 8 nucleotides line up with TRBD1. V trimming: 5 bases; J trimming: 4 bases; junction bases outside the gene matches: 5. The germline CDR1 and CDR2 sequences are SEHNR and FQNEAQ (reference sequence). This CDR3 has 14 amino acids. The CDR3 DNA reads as TGTGCCAGCAGCCGACAGGGGATCGCAGATACGCAGTATTTT. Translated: CASSRQGIADTQYF.

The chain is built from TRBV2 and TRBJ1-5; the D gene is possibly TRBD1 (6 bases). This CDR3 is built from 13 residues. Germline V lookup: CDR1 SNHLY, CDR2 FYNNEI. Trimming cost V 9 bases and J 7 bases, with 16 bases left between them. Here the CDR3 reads CASNRDSGQPQHF. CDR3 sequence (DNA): TGTGCCAGTAACAGGGATAGCGGGCAGCCCCAGCATTTT.

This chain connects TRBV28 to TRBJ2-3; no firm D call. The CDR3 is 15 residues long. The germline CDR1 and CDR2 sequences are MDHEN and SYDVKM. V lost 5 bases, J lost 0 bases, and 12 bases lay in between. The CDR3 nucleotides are TGTGCCAGCAGTCCCCCTAACCTTAGCACAGATACGCAGTATTTT. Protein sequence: CASSPPNLSTDTQYF.

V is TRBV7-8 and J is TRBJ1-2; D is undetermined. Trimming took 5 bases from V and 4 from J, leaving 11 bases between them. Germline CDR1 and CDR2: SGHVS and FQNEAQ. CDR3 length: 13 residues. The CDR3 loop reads CASSPRRVYGYTF. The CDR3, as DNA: TGTGCCAGCAGCCCACGGAGGGTCTATGGCTACACCTTC.

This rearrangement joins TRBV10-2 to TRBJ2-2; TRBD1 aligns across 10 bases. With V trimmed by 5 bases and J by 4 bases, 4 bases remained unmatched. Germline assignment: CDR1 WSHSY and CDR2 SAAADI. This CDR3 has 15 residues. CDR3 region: CASSMGQGITGELFF. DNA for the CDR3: TGCGCCAGCAGTATGGGACAGGGGATCACCGGGGAGCTGTTTTTT.

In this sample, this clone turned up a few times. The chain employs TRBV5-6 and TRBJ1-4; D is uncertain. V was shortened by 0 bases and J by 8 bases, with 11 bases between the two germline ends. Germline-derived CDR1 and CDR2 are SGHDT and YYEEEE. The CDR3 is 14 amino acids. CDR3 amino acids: CASSLGGGVEKLFF. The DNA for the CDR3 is TGTGCCAGCAGCTTGGGGGGAGGTGTCGAAAAACTGTTTTTT. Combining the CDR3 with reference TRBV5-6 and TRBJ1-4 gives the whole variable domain DAGVTQSPTHLIKTRGQQVTLRCSPKSGHDTVSWYQQALGQGPQFIFQYYEEEERQRGNFPDRFSGHQFPNYSSELNVNALLLGDSALYLCASSLGGGVEKLFFGSGTQLSVL.